This is a list of T cell receptor beta chains from one sample in a study of CD8 T cells in Susac syndrome. From the immunoSEQ multiplex PCR reads, TCRdb called clonotypes with MiXCR, one entry per CDR3 protein. In the table there are about 150,000 distinct CDR3 sequences, just under 95% of which are singletons. Input material: CD8+ T cells from PBMCs. The receptors originated from a human donor with multiple sclerosis. CDR3s include the opening cysteine and the closing phenylalanine or tryptophan. A D gene is named only where the DNA matches it firmly. The size field is filled for only some rows; it gives once, few, many or a size class.

J: TRBJ1-2; V: TRBV4-2; size: NA; D: NA; CDR3: CASSQAGNYGYTF; DNA: TGTGCCAGCAGCCAAGCCGGAAACTATGGCTACACCTTC
J: TRBJ2-7; V: TRBV4-1; size: NA; D: TRBD2; CDR3: CASSQSTSGGAQQYF; DNA: TGCGCCAGCAGCCAATCTACTAGCGGGGGTGCGCAACAGTACTTC
J: TRBJ2-7; V: TRBV3-1; size: NA; D: TRBD2; CDR3: CASSPGLAPGEQYF; DNA: TGTGCCAGCAGCCCGGGACTAGCACCGGGGGAGCAGTACTTC
J: TRBJ2-1; V: TRBV15; size: once; D: NA; CDR3: CATSSKGGAVGNEQFF; DNA: TGTGCCACCAGCAGTAAGGGGGGGGCTGTTGGTAATGAGCAGTTCTTC
J: TRBJ2-1; V: TRBV7-8; size: once; D: TRBD2; CDR3: CASRPPGLAGGEQFF; DNA: TGTGCCAGCAGGCCACCGGGACTAGCGGGGGGTGAGCAGTTCTTC
J: TRBJ2-7; V: TRBV20-1; size: NA; D: TRBD1; CDR3: CSARNDRELNEQYF; DNA: TGCAGTGCTAGAAACGACAGGGAGCTTAACGAGCAGTACTTC
J: TRBJ2-3; V: TRBV19; size: NA; D: TRBD1; CDR3: CASQRGPFQVDTQYF; DNA: TGTGCCAGTCAAAGGGGGCCCTTCCAAGTAGATACGCAGTATTTT
J: TRBJ2-3; V: TRBV24-1; size: NA; D: NA; CDR3: CATSAHSDTQYF; DNA: TGTGCCACCAGTGCCCATTCGGATACGCAGTATTTT
J: TRBJ1-2; V: TRBV9; size: NA; D: NA; CDR3: CASSVAGYYGYTF; DNA: TGTGCCAGCAGCGTAGCGGGGTACTATGGCTACACCTTC
J: TRBJ2-3; V: TRBV5-1; size: NA; D: TRBD2; CDR3: CASTSGGADTQYF; DNA: TGCGCCAGCACATCGGGGGGGGCAGATACGCAGTATTTT
J: TRBJ2-3; V: TRBV13; size: NA; D: TRBD2; CDR3: CASGLAGGADTQYF; DNA: TGTGCCAGCGGACTAGCGGGGGGGGCAGATACGCAGTATTTT
J: TRBJ1-6; V: TRBV9; size: NA; D: TRBD1; CDR3: CASSVAQGGSPLHF; DNA: TGTGCCAGCAGCGTAGCACAGGGGGGATCACCCCTCCACTTT
J: TRBJ2-5; V: TRBV2; size: NA; D: NA; CDR3: CASIYRQETQYF; DNA: TGTGCCAGCATCTACCGGCAAGAGACCCAGTACTTC
J: TRBJ1-2; V: TRBV30; size: NA; D: NA; CDR3: CAWTPPGNGYTF; DNA: TGTGCCTGGACCCCTCCGGGTAATGGCTACACCTTC
J: TRBJ1-1; V: TRBV20-1; size: NA; D: NA; CDR3: CSAQTGDNTEAFF; DNA: TGCAGTGCGCAGACAGGAGATAACACTGAAGCTTTCTTT
J: TRBJ2-4; V: TRBV30; size: NA; D: NA; CDR3: CAWSPSRGNIQYF; DNA: TGTGCCTGGAGTCCCTCCCGGGGGAACATTCAGTACTTC
J: TRBJ1-2; V: TRBV27; size: NA; D: NA; CDR3: CASSLKSARRLYGYTF; DNA: TGTGCCAGCAGTTTAAAGTCCGCAAGGAGGCTCTATGGCTACACCTTC
J: TRBJ1-5; V: TRBV15; size: NA; D: NA; CDR3: CATSRDLMGGWGNQPQHF; DNA: TGTGCCACCAGCAGAGATCTGATGGGGGGTTGGGGCAATCAGCCCCAGCATTTT
J: TRBJ1-5; V: TRBV20-1; size: NA; D: NA; CDR3: CSARAEPRNQPQHF; DNA: TGCAGTGCTAGAGCTGAACCCCGCAATCAGCCCCAGCATTTT
J: TRBJ2-7; V: TRBV25-1; size: NA; D: NA; CDR3: CASSQSPYEQYF; DNA: TGTGCCAGCAGTCAATCGCCCTACGAGCAGTACTTC
J: TRBJ1-6; V: TRBV27; size: NA; D: NA; CDR3: CASSLTAAGNSPLHF; DNA: TGTGCCAGCAGCCTGACAGCGGCTGGTAATTCACCCCTCCACTTT
J: TRBJ2-7; V: TRBV2; size: NA; D: NA; CDR3: CASSEVGGTAYEQYF; DNA: TGTGCCAGCAGTGAAGTAGGGGGGACAGCCTACGAGCAGTACTTC
J: TRBJ2-7; V: TRBV6-2/TRBV6-3; size: once; D: NA; CDR3: CATARITYEQYF; DNA: TGTGCCACCGCCCGGATCACCTACGAGCAGTACTTC
J: TRBJ1-1; V: TRBV7-9; size: once; D: TRBD1; CDR3: CASSPPVPGQGTRDTEAFF; DNA: TGTGCCAGCAGCCCGCCCGTCCCGGGACAGGGGACGAGGGACACTGAAGCTTTCTTT
J: TRBJ2-7; V: TRBV27; size: few; D: NA; CDR3: CASSLAPGYEQYF; DNA: TGTGCCAGCAGTTTGGCTCCGGGCTACGAGCAGTACTTC
J: TRBJ1-2; V: TRBV19; size: once; D: NA; CDR3: CASSTSVALQKTYGYTF; DNA: TGTGCCAGTAGTACCTCCGTTGCTTTACAGAAGACGTATGGCTACACCTTC
J: TRBJ2-5; V: TRBV2; size: NA; D: NA; CDR3: CASNQIAETQYF; DNA: TGTGCCAGCAACCAGATCGCGGAGACCCAGTACTTC
J: TRBJ2-3; V: TRBV15; size: NA; D: NA; CDR3: CATSLLRGHTDTQYF; DNA: TGTGCCACCAGCCTCCTGCGGGGGCATACAGATACGCAGTATTTT
J: TRBJ1-6; V: TRBV14; size: NA; D: NA; CDR3: CASSQEDPTDSPLHF; DNA: TGTGCCAGCAGCCAAGAGGACCCGACTGATTCACCCCTCCACTTT
J: TRBJ2-7; V: TRBV20-1; size: NA; D: NA; CDR3: CSARERGESSYEQYF; DNA: TGCAGTGCTAGGGAAAGGGGGGAAAGCTCCTACGAGCAGTACTTC
J: TRBJ2-7; V: TRBV7-9; size: NA; D: NA; CDR3: CATAGAYEQYF; DNA: TGTGCCACCGCAGGGGCTTACGAGCAGTACTTC
J: TRBJ2-5; V: TRBV28; size: NA; D: TRBD2; CDR3: CASSLTGGSETQYF; DNA: TGTGCCAGCAGTTTAACGGGGGGTAGTGAGACCCAGTACTTC
J: TRBJ2-2; V: TRBV7-2; size: NA; D: NA; CDR3: CASSPQPGELFF; DNA: TGTGCCAGCAGCCCTCAGCCCGGGGAGCTGTTTTTT
J: TRBJ1-3; V: TRBV20-1; size: once; D: NA; CDR3: CSAIVESGNTIYF; DNA: TGCAGTGCTATTGTCGAGTCTGGAAACACCATATATTTT
J: TRBJ2-1; V: TRBV30; size: NA; D: NA; CDR3: CAWTASSYNEQFF; DNA: TGTGCCTGGACGGCTAGCTCCTACAATGAGCAGTTCTTC
J: TRBJ1-1; V: TRBV4-1; size: NA; D: TRBD1; CDR3: CASSYGTETFF; DNA: TGCGCCAGCAGCTACGGGACAGAAACTTTCTTT
J: TRBJ2-5; V: TRBV5-6; size: NA; D: NA; CDR3: CASSLVHEQETQYF; DNA: TGTGCCAGCAGCTTGGTACACGAGCAAGAGACCCAGTACTTC